This T cell receptor (beta chain) appears in the sequencing data of a study of blood T cell repertoires in COVID-19. The CDR3 is 11 amino acids. In germline, CDR1 is MNHEY, CDR2 SVGAGI. V gave up 8 bases and J gave up 11 bases, with 13 bases separating them. Recruits, aged roughly 18 to 95 years, lived in 20 to 30 US areas. Donors were grouped by their self-reported clinical history. Study processing details: The assay estimated nucleated cells by amplifying reference gene primers. Clones were sequenced by immunoSEQ multiplex PCR, and TCRdb holds only the in-frame ones, with some missing. The DNA was the basis for D and trimming; V, J and clone size are from that table. The sample includes about 190,000 clones, around 83% of them seen just once.

The source is a woman aged 25-40 years who had been exposed to COVID-19. The gene calls are TRBV6-5 and TRBJ1-5; D gene uncertain. The sample taken for sequencing was PBMCs or T cells enriched from blood (not recorded which). The CDR3 loop reads CASSPRDSQHF. CDR3 nucleotide sequence: TGTGCCAGCTCGCCCCGCGACTCCCAGCATTTT.